The T cell receptor beta chain under discussion was sequenced for a study of T-cell reconstitution after alpha-beta-depleted transplantation in children. The TCRbeta library incorporated unique molecular identifiers. TCRdb fed the PCR reads into MiXCR, producing one record per CDR3 protein. The sample lists nearly 400,000 distinct CDR3 sequences, roughly 22% occurring once. The source is a human donor who donated a stem cell graft to a child with acute myeloid leukemia. The sample was PBMCs from the stem cell graft donor, taken from the stem cell graft.

CDR3 amino acids: CASSDIIGTQYF. In nucleotides, the CDR3 is TGTGCCAGCAGTGACATAATTGGTACGCAGTATTTT. The chain links TRBV28 to TRBJ2-3; D is uncertain. The CDR3 consists of 12 residues. V dropped 5 bases and J dropped 8 bases, with 11 bases sitting between them. The germline CDR1 and CDR2 sequences are MDHEN and SYDVKM.